This T cell receptor beta chain was recorded in a study of cytomegalovirus exposure and HLA in healthy donors. Overall study findings and caveats: An analysis done earlier found most TCR beta V segments productive about 87% or about 30% of the time. In a later analysis, V- and J-gene trimming of beta chains associated with a DCLRE1C missense variant, replicated independently.

For this clone: Its antigen is still unknown.

60 Vbeta and 13 Jbeta primers were used in PCR. Assay: immunoSEQ multiplex PCR; the TCRdb copy retains only in-frame clones and omits some. This sample has some 200,000 clones; around 68% occur once, and the top ten carry 2.5% to 3%. Trimming left V 2 bases short and J 0 bases short, with 10 bases between. Germline V gene sequence: CDR1 GTSNPN, CDR2 SVGIG (reference sequence). The CDR3 covers 14 residues. The chain carries TRBV30 and TRBJ1-2; the D is unclear. The sequencing sample was made of PBMCs. The sequence came from a man aged 35 to 55 in good health and CMV-seronegative. Here the CDR3 DNA reads TGTGCCTGGAGTCTCACGACACCTAACTATGGCTACACCTTC. Protein product: CAWSLTTPNYGYTF.